This T cell receptor (beta chain) stems from a study of T cell repertoires in cytomegalovirus infection. The CDR3 loop spans 15 amino acids. V lost 1 base and J lost 3; bases outside the gene matches: 5. Germline lookup yields CDR1 MGHRA and CDR2 YSYEKL. This clonotype was seen repeatedly, ten times or more. As yet, its antigen is unknown. TCRdb reprocessed the reads with MiXCR, giving one entry per CDR3 protein. This repertoire shows tens of thousands of distinct CDR3 sequences, less than 60% found once; its top ten account for about nine tenths. This TCR came from a human donor in good health (CMV status not recorded). Some clones in this sample may be carry-over from other donors' samples. The sequencing here drew on CD8+ T cells from cultured PBMCs, taken from culture after CMV antigen stimulation. The rearrangement joins TRBV4-1 to TRBJ1-1, with TRBD1 matching over 7 bases. The CDR3 spells CASSQGDRSYTEAFF. In nucleotides, the CDR3 is TGCGCCAGCAGCCAAGGGGACAGATCTTACACTGAAGCTTTCTTT.